This entry concerns a single TCR beta chain. Its antigen is unknown. The data originate from a study of a mutant IDH1 vaccine in newly diagnosed glioma. Overall study context: Most had both radiotherapy and temozolomide beforehand; others had only one.

Profiled with immunoSEQ multiplex PCR; TCRdb holds only in-frame clones, not every one. The table lists some 59,000 clones, about 82% of them singletons. Sample time point: baseline, week 1 (first vaccination visit). Documented treatment: pre-vaccination baseline after standard-of-care therapy. General study results and limits: Shifts in the top peripheral T cell clonotypes seemed unrelated to pseudoprogression.

Germline lookup yields CDR1 SGHNT and CDR2 YYREEE (reference sequence). The V end was cut by 4 bases, the J end by 7 bases, with 14 bases between. CDR3 size: 13 residues. Sequencing was performed on PBMCs, taken from a glioma patient treated with radiotherapy, temozolomide or both. This chain joins TRBV5-4 and TRBJ1-2; tentatively, D is TRBD1 (5 bases). This receptor was identified in a man between 18 and 29 years old with glioma. The CDR3 is CASSAMRGIGYTF. The CDR3 coding sequence is TGTGCCAGCAGCGCCATGAGGGGTATTGGCTACACCTTC.